The 4 T cell receptor beta chains reported below all come from one sample, sequenced in a study of CD8 T cells in ankylosing spondylitis. TCRdb called the 5' RACE reads again in MiXCR, with one record for every CDR3 protein. The repertoire holds under 250,000 distinct CDR3 sequences, with roughly 32% as singletons. Sequencing was done on a sample of blood, either unsorted or a sorted T cell fraction (not recorded which). These TCRs come from a male donor with ankylosing spondylitis or in good health (not recorded which).

This clonotype was picked up a small number of times. The chain links TRBV7-3 to TRBJ2-3, with D tentatively TRBD1 (5 bases). Trimming cost V 6 bases and J 6 bases, with 13 bases left between them. CDR1 is SGHTA, CDR2 FQGTGA, per germline. This CDR3 comprises 13 residues. Here the CDR3 reads CASRRSGYDTQYF. CDR3 nucleotide sequence: TGTGCCAGCAGACGATCAGGGTACGATACGCAGTATTTT.

V is TRBV11-2 and J is TRBJ2-1, with D unclear. CDR1 SGHAT and CDR2 FQNNGV come from the germline V gene. V lost 7 bases and J 7 bases, leaving 11 bases between the germline ends. CDR3 length: 12 residues. The CDR3 is CASTYTGNEQFF. DNA for the CDR3: TGTGCCAGCACCTATACTGGGAATGAGCAGTTCTTC. Using reference TRBV11-2 and TRBJ2-1 for the parts outside the CDR3, the full variable domain is EAGVAQSPRYKIIEKRQSVAFWCNPISGHATLYWYQQILGQGPKLLIQFQNNGVVDDSQLPKDRFSAERLKGVDSTLKIQPAKLEDSAVYLCASTYTGNEQFFGPGTRLTVL.

This clonotype was detected a few times. V is TRBV6-5 and J is TRBJ1-1; possibly TRBD1 for D (5 bases). Trimming left V 3 bases short and J 7 bases short, with 15 bases between. The germline gives CDR1 MNHEY, CDR2 SVGAGI. The CDR3 has 14 amino acids. The CDR3 region is CASSYNRGGGEAFF. CDR3 nucleotide sequence: TGTGCCAGCAGTTATAATAGGGGAGGAGGTGAAGCTTTCTTT.

CDR3 coding DNA: TGTGCCACCAGTGATTTGGGGACGCAGCCCCAGCATTTT. Protein: CATSDLGTQPQHF. V is TRBV24-1 and J is TRBJ1-5, with D possibly being TRBD1 (5 bases). CDR3 size: 13 residues. Germline CDR1 KGHDR, CDR2 SFDVKD. Trimming took off 0 bases at V and 7 bases at J, with 6 bases between the two ends.